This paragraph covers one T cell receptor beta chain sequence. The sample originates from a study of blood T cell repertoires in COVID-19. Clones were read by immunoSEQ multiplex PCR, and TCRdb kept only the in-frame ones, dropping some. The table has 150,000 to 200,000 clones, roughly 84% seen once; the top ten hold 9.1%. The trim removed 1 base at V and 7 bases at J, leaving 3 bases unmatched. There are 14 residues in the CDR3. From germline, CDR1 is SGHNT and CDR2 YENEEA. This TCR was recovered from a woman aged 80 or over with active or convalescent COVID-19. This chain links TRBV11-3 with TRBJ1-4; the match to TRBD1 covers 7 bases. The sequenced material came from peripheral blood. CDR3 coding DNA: TGTGCCAGCAGCTTAGGGAACAGGGGTGAAAAACTGTTTTTT. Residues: CASSLGNRGEKLFF.